This TCR beta chain was captured in a study of blood T cell repertoires in COVID-19 (TCRdb year 2020). In terms of the full investigation: Samples from collaborators originated in the United States, Italy and Spain and spanned both the acute and convalescent phases of COVID-19. Deeply sampled blood TCRbeta repertoires from subjects exposed to, actively infected with, or recovered from COVID-19 were included in the dataset. The material from the prospective study consisted of cDNA or gDNA derived from T cells, B-cell-depleted T cells, or PBMCs. The repertoires were made available in a free public database intended to serve as a resource for research on the immune response to SARS-CoV-2. Where available, HLA class I and class II types were obtained from metadata supplied by the sample provider rather than from assay-based typing. Sample metadata almost always included a de-identified subject ID, COVID-19 status, age in years and sex. Samples were obtained from the ongoing ImmuneRACE study (first 160 participants) and from 1,000 to 1,500 subjects provided by 6 global collaborators. Findings and caveats that apply to the study as a whole: Clinical and demographic metadata were provided uncurated, with the amount varying by source and participant.

Trimming takes 1 base off V and 2 bases off J; junction bases not matched to a gene: 7. CDR1 and CDR2 were assigned from the germline V gene as LGHNA and YNFKEQ. From the cysteine up to the phenylalanine, the CDR3 has a length of 17 residues. Left in the record is the CDR3 DNA by itself, 51 bases read in frame from the first base. A few counts support this clone. It has no known antigen specificity. Base qualities are not at hand, and no much larger clone is one base apart. TCRbeta CDR3 regions were amplified from genomic DNA by means of the immunoSEQ Assay, a bias-controlled multiplex PCR. Turning to the authors' computational methods: Nucleated cell counts per sample were estimated from amplification of reference gene primers within the assay. To quantify the absolute abundance of each unique TCRbeta CDR3 rearrangement, sequence reads were collapsed and filtered. For each sample, productive Simpson clonality was calculated by taking the square root of Simpson's diversity index across productive rearrangements. Entries here come from immuneACCESS through TCRdb and include only in-frame sequences with V and J called. Some clones fail to appear in such tables; in the studies checked, an unresolved V gene covers under half of the shortfall, and the cause of the remainder is unknown. That table supplies the V and J calls and clone size; D and trimming were determined from the DNA. For this sample there are 300,000 or so clones; approximately 90% appear just once. Of the sample, 3.5% to 4.5% falls within the top ten clones.

The collaborating institutions used their own protocols to collect whole blood in K2EDTA tubes. For TCRbeta analysis, collaborators shipped samples in one of three forms: frozen whole blood, isolated PBMCs, or DNA extracted from either of those sample types. Sequencing used peripheral blood. The receptor comes from a woman between 40 and 55 years old with acute or convalescent COVID-19. Recombination connected TRBV4-2 to TRBJ2-5, and 10 bases in between align with TRBD1. The nucleotide sequence is TGTGCCAGCAGCCAAGGCCCCGGGACAGGGGTACAAGAGACCCAGTACTTC. Its protein product is CASSQGPGTGVQETQYF.